This T cell receptor (beta chain) was observed in a study of Graves' ophthalmopathy and Graves' hyperthyroidism. Study-level findings and limits: Thyroid clonotypes that were expanded above 0.001 frequency mostly also appeared in blood. Progression of ophthalmopathy was predicted by the model with roughly 68% sensitivity and around 72% specificity.

Among the exclusions were patients with other autoimmune diseases, uncontrolled infections, pregnancy or lactation. Clinicians made diagnoses from clinical symptoms, serum thyroxine, TRAb, thyroid ultrasound and orbital computed tomography. For repertoire sequencing, the TCR beta CDR3 regions were amplified from RNA transcripts. An opening RT-PCR round employed HTBI primers and preceded a second-round multiplex PCR. TCRdb re-called the multiplex PCR reads through MiXCR, storing one row per CDR3 protein. The table has about 160,000 distinct CDR3 sequences, 30% to 45% seen once. This clonotype was counted many times. What it recognizes is unknown. At one end, the junction sequence differs from germline, possibly due to a read error. This CDR3 region has 14 residues. Germline CDR1 MDHEN, CDR2 SYDVKM.

This TCR was sampled from a young man with Graves' ophthalmopathy. The sample taken for sequencing was peripheral blood. The chain links TRBV28 to TRBJ2-7; D not resolved. The CDR3 DNA follows: TGTGCCAGCAGCCTTAAACCTGAATGGGGTGAGCAGCACTTC. Residues: CASSLKPEWGEQHF.